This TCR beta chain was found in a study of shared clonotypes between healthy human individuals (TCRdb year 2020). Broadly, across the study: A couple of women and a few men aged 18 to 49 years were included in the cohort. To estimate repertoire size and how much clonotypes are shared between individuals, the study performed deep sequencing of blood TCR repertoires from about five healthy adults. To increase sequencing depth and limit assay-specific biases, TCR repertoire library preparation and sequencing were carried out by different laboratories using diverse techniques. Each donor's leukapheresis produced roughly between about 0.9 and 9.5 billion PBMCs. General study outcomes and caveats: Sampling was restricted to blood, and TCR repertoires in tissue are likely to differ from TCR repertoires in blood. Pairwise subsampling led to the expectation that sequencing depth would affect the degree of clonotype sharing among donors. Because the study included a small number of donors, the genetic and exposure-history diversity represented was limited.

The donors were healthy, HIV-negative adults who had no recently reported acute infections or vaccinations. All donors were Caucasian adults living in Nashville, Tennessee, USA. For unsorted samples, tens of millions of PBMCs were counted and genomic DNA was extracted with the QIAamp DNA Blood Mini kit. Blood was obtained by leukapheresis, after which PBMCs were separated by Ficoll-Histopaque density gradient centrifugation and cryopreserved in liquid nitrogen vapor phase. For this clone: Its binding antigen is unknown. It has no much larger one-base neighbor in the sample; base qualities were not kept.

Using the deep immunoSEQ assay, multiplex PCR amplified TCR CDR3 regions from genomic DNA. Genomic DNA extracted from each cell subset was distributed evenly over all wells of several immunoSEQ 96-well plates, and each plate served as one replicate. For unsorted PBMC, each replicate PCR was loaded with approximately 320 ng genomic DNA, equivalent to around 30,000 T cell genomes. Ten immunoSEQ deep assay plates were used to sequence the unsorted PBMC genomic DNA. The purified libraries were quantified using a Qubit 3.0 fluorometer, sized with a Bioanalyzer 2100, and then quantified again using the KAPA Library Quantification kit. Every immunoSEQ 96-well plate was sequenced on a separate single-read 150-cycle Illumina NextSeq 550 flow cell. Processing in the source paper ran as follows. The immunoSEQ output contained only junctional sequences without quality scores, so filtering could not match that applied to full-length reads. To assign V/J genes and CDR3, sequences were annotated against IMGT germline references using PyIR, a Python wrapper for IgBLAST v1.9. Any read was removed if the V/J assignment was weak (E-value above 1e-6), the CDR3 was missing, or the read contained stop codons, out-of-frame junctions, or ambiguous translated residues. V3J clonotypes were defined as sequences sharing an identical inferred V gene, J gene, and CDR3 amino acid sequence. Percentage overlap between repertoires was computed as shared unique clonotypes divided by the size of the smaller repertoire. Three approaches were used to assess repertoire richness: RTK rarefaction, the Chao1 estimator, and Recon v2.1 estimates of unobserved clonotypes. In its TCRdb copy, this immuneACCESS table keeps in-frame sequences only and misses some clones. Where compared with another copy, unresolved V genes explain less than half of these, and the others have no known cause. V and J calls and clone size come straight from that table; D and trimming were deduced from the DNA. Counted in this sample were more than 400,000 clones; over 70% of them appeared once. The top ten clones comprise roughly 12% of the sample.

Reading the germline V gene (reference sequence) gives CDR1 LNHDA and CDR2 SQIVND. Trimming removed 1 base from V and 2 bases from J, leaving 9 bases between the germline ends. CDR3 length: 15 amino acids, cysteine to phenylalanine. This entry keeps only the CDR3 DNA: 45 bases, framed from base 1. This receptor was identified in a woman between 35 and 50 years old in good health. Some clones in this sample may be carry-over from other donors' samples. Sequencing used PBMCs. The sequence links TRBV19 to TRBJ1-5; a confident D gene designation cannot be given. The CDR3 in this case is CASSIGQRGNQPQHF. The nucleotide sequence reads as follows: TGTGCCAGTAGTATAGGACAAAGGGGCAATCAGCCCCAGCATTTT.